These 31 T cell receptor beta chains were sequenced from one sample in a study of T cells in Graves' hyperthyroidism and ophthalmopathy. What was amplified from RNA transcripts were TCR beta CDR3 regions. A first-round RT-PCR of the TCR CDR3 used the HTBI primer set. TCRdb reanalysed the multiplex PCR reads using MiXCR and keeps one entry per CDR3 protein. The sample lists approximately 420,000 distinct CDR3 sequences, under 15% occurring once. Input material: blood. The receptors come from a woman in her 30s with Graves' hyperthyroidism.

This clonotype was observed a handful of times. The chain couples TRBV2 to TRBJ1-2, with a weak D call TRBD1 (5 bases). The V end lost 10 bases, the J end lost 7 bases, and 16 bases lay between the germline ends. CDR1 SNHLY and CDR2 FYNNEI come from the germline V gene. CDR3 size: 12 residues. CDR3 DNA: TGTGCCACTTCATGGCAGGGAAGTGGCTACACCTTC. This gives the protein CATSWQGSGYTF.

As regards this clonotype: Just one base apart from a much larger clone, this may be a read error. This rearrangement joins TRBV3-1 to TRBJ2-7; TRBD1 or TRBD2 may be the D gene (5 bases each). V was shortened by 4 bases and J by 0 bases, with 10 bases between the two germline ends. CDR3 length: 14 amino acids. Germline CDR1 LGHDT, CDR2 YNNKEL (reference sequence). CDR3 sequence: CASSLRDDSYEQYF. Here the CDR3 DNA reads TGTGCCAGCAGCCTACGGGACGACTCCTACGAGCAGTACTTC.

This clonotype came up a few times. This chain links TRBV20-1 with TRBJ1-5, with 8 bases matching TRBD1. The germline CDR1 and CDR2 sequences are DFQATT and SNEGSKA (reference sequence). Germline trimming cut 3 bases from V and 5 bases from J; bases unmatched to any gene: 3. This CDR3 comprises 13 residues. The CDR3 here is CSASDRGDQPQHF. Here the CDR3 DNA reads TGCAGTGCTAGTGACAGGGGTGATCAGCCCCAGCATTTT.

In this sample, this clonotype turned up a few times. V and J are TRBV28 and TRBJ2-2, with TRBD1 identical over 9 bases. This CDR3 contains 16 residues. V dropped 7 bases and J dropped 1; count of bases not matched to a gene: 7. Germline loops: CDR1 MDHEN, CDR2 SYDVKM. The CDR3 nucleotides read TGTGCCAGCACCCTACAGGGGGCCCAGAACACCGGGGAGCTGTTTTTT. Protein sequence: CASTLQGAQNTGELFF. The full variable domain, its missing parts supplied by reference TRBV28 and TRBJ2-2, is DVKVTQSSRYLVKRTGEKVFLECVQDMDHENMFWYRQDPGLGLRLIYFSYDVKMKEKGDIPEGYSVSREKKERFSLILESASTNQTSMYLCASTLQGAQNTGELFFGEGSRLTVL.

J is TRBJ1-2 and V is TRBV20-1, with TRBD1 matching over 10 bases. Germline CDR1 is DFQATT and CDR2 is SNEGSKA (reference sequence). V gave up 6 bases and J gave up 4 bases; unmatched junction bases: 11. CDR3 length equals 15 residues. The CDR3 loop reads CSANTRTGGGYGYTF. The DNA of the CDR3 is TGCAGTGCGAACACCCGGACAGGGGGAGGCTATGGCTACACCTTC.

The chain couples TRBV7-9 to TRBJ2-7; weak D call: TRBD1 (6 bases). The germline V gene has CDR1 SEHNR and CDR2 FQNEAQ (reference sequence). CDR3 length: 15 residues. V lost 2 bases, J lost 3 bases, and 14 bases lay in between. This CDR3 reads CASSLSGTQIYEQYF. The CDR3 DNA sequence: TGTGCCAGCAGCTTAAGTGGGACACAGATCTACGAGCAGTACTTC. Filled out from reference TRBV7-9 and TRBJ2-7, the complete variable domain reads DTGVSQNPRHKITKRGQNVTFRCDPISEHNRLYWYRQTLGQGPEFLTYFQNEAQLEKSRLLSDRFSAERPKGSFSTLEIQRTEQGDSAMYLCASSLSGTQIYEQYFGPGTRLTVT.

This clonotype has a count of ten or more. The V gene is TRBV5-1, the J gene TRBJ2-7, with D possibly being TRBD1 (5 bases). Germline loops: CDR1 SGHRS, CDR2 YFSETQ. V was cut by 3 bases and J by 3 bases, with 13 bases left in between. This CDR3 spans 14 amino acids. The CDR3 loop is CASSSQTADYEQYF. CDR3 nucleotide sequence: TGCGCCAGCAGCTCTCAGACAGCAGACTACGAGCAGTACTTC. Full variable domain (remainder filled in from reference TRBV5-1 and TRBJ2-7): KAGVTQTPRYLIKTRGQQVTLSCSPISGHRSVSWYQQTPGQGLQFLFEYFSETQRNKGNFPGRFSGRQFSNSRSEMNVSTLELGDSALYLCASSSQTADYEQYFGPGTRLTVT.

This clonotype was counted once. This may arise from a read error, as a much more abundant clone is one base away. The rearrangement uses TRBV5-4 and TRBJ1-2; the D gene is possibly TRBD1 (5 bases). The length of the CDR3 is 14 residues. Germline V CDR1 and CDR2: SGHNT, YYREEE (reference sequence). The V end was cut by 4 bases, the J end by 6 bases, with 16 bases between. The CDR3 DNA follows: TGTGCCAGCAGCAGAACAAGGGGCGCGGATGGCTACACCTTC. Translation: CASSRTRGADGYTF.

This clonotype appeared many times. The chain recombines TRBV6-5 with TRBJ1-4; D is uncertain. The V end was cut by 6 bases, the J end by 4 bases, with 9 bases between. There are 13 residues in the CDR3. Germline CDR1 and CDR2: MNHEY and SVGAGI. The DNA for the CDR3 is TGTGCCAGCAGCCGAGGGTTTAATGAAAAACTGTTTTTT. It is translated as CASSRGFNEKLFF.

This clonotype was detected a few times. J is TRBJ2-3 and V is TRBV6-1; 10 bases are a match to TRBD2. CDR1 and CDR2 (germline): MNHNS, SASEGT. J was trimmed by 4 bases and V by 11 bases; bases with no gene match: 9. This CDR3 spans 14 amino acids. This CDR3 reads CAGSSGSEADTQYF. DNA for the CDR3: TGTGCCGGCTCTAGCGGGAGTGAGGCAGATACGCAGTATTTT.

This clonotype has at least ten counts. J is TRBJ2-3 and V is TRBV5-1, with D perhaps matching TRBD2 (6 bases). The CDR3 is made up of 17 amino acids. Germline assignment: CDR1 SGHRS and CDR2 YFSETQ. Trimming stripped 3 bases from V and 2 bases from J, with 19 bases between. This chain's CDR3 is CASSSSIASEATDTQYF. CDR3 nucleotide sequence: TGCGCCAGCAGCTCCTCCATAGCTAGCGAGGCCACAGATACGCAGTATTTT.

The chain couples TRBV4-1 to TRBJ1-4; a possible D gene is TRBD1 (6 bases). The CDR3 consists of 14 residues. Germline V gene data show CDR1 as MGHRA and CDR2 as YSYEKL. Trimming pared 2 bases from V and 8 bases from J, leaving 12 bases between. This CDR3 is CASSQTGLREKLFF. The CDR3 nucleotides read TGCGCCAGCAGCCAAACAGGGTTGCGGGAAAAACTGTTTTTT.

The V gene is TRBV5-1, the J gene TRBJ2-2; unclear D gene. The CDR3 consists of 14 residues. Trimming removed 3 bases from V and 1 base from J, with 7 bases in between. Germline loops: CDR1 SGHRS, CDR2 YFSETQ. CDR3: CASSSSVNTGELFF. CDR3 nucleotides: TGCGCCAGCAGCTCCTCGGTGAACACCGGGGAGCTGTTTTTT.

This clonotype was seen a handful of times. This chain uses TRBV19 with TRBJ2-5; D gene unclear. The ends were cut back, 4 bases at V and 1 base at J, with 10 bases in the middle. The CDR3 consists of 14 residues. The V gene's germline CDR1 is LNHDA and CDR2 SQIVND (reference sequence). CDR3 DNA sequence: TGTGCCAGTAGTACGGTAGCCTTCCAAGAGACCCAGTACTTC. Protein product: CASSTVAFQETQYF.

There are a few counts of this clonotype. The genes are TRBV9 and TRBJ2-3; TRBD2 agrees at 12 bases. This CDR3 spans 16 amino acids. Germline loops: CDR1 SGDLS, CDR2 YYNGEE. The junction had 4 bases not matched to a gene; V was cut back by 2 bases and J by 3 bases. CDR3: CASSVASGRETDTQYF. CDR3 nucleotide sequence: TGTGCCAGCAGCGTTGCTAGCGGGAGGGAAACAGATACGCAGTATTTT.

To note about this clonotype: One end of the junction is discordant with germline, which a read error may explain. The genes are TRBV6-4 and TRBJ2-5; D may be TRBD2 (6 bases). The CDR3 loop spans 14 amino acids. Per the germline V gene, CDR1 is MRHNA and CDR2 is SNTAGT. The DNA for the CDR3 is TGTGCCAGCAGTTACTCGACGGGAGTGGAGACCCAGTACTTC. It specifies CASSYSTGVETQYF.

This clonotype was seen repeatedly, ten times or more. The chain joins TRBV30 to TRBJ2-2; D is perhaps TRBD2 (6 bases). The CDR3 loop spans 14 amino acids. Germline CDR1 is GTSNPN and CDR2 is SVGIG (reference sequence). The V and J ends lost 0 bases and 6 bases respectively, with 11 bases between them. The CDR3 region is CAWSVTRVAGELFF. The CDR3 nucleotides read TGTGCCTGGAGTGTGACTAGGGTTGCCGGGGAGCTGTTTTTT.

This clonotype was seen ten or more times. This chain uses TRBV3-1 with TRBJ2-7; TRBD2 matches 7 bases. The CDR3 loop spans 13 amino acids. The J segment lost 3 bases and the V segment lost 4 bases, leaving 3 bases of the junction unmatched. CDR1 LGHDT and CDR2 YNNKEL come from the germline V gene (reference sequence). CDR3 residues: CASSRTRLYEQYF. CDR3 in DNA: TGTGCCAGCAGCCGGACTAGGCTCTACGAGCAGTACTTC.

Note on this clonotype: The junction differs from germline at one of its ends, possibly a read error. The rearrangement links TRBV5-8 to TRBJ1-3; unclear D gene. CDR3 length: 17 residues. Germline V gives CDR1 SGHTS, CDR2 YDEGEE. The CDR3 coding sequence is TGTGCCAGCAGCCCCGTACAGAAACCCACCCTTGGACACACCATATATTTT. This codes for CASSPVQKPTLGHTIYF. Looking up the rest from reference TRBV5-8 and TRBJ1-3 gives the full variable domain: EAGVTQSPTHLIKTRGQQATLRCSPISGHTSVYWYQQALGLGLQFLLWYDEGEERNRGNFPPRFSGRQFPNYSSELNVNALELEDSALYLCASSPVQKPTLGHTIYFGEGSWLTVV.

This clonotype appeared many times. Here the CDR3 reads CASRLSGSSSGELFF. CDR3 sequence (DNA): TGTGCCAGCAGACTAAGCGGGAGTTCAAGCGGGGAGCTGTTTTTT. The rearrangement uses TRBV6-1 and TRBJ2-2; 8 bases match TRBD2. V shed 6 bases, J shed 7 bases, and the junction held 10 bases outside the gene matches. Per germline, CDR1 MNHNS and CDR2 SASEGT. The CDR3 sequence is 15 residues long.

This clonotype showed up many times. The chain combines TRBV28 with TRBJ2-1; no clear D gene. CDR3 length: 14 amino acids. Germline V CDR1 and CDR2: MDHEN, SYDVKM. Trimming shortened V by 5 bases and J by 8 bases, and 16 bases separated the two germline ends. CDR3 amino acids: CASSRWEGFDEQFF. The CDR3 DNA reads as TGTGCCAGCAGTCGTTGGGAAGGTTTCGATGAGCAGTTCTTC. Full variable domain (outside the CDR3, taken from reference TRBV28 and TRBJ2-1): DVKVTQSSRYLVKRTGEKVFLECVQDMDHENMFWYRQDPGLGLRLIYFSYDVKMKEKGDIPEGYSVSREKKERFSLILESASTNQTSMYLCASSRWEGFDEQFFGPGTRLTVL.

This clonotype was observed at least ten times. The chain recombines TRBV3-1 with TRBJ1-6; D remains unclear. The CDR3 length is 14 residues. V lost 1 base and J 7 bases, leaving 8 bases between the germline ends. Germline assignment: CDR1 LGHDT and CDR2 YNNKEL (reference sequence). CDR3 loop: CASSQVEINSPLHF. The CDR3 DNA sequence: TGTGCCAGCAGCCAAGTGGAAATCAATTCACCCCTCCACTTT.

This clonotype came up many times. The V and J genes are TRBV7-3 and TRBJ2-5; D might be TRBD1 or TRBD2, each matching 5 bases. V dropped 1 base and J dropped 2 bases, with 17 bases sitting between them. The length of the CDR3 is 17 residues. The germline V gene encodes CDR1 SGHTA and CDR2 FQGTGA. CDR3 residues: CASSLRGKGSGQETQYF. The CDR3 DNA reads TGTGCCAGCAGCTTAAGAGGGAAGGGGTCGGGACAAGAGACCCAGTACTTC.

The genes are TRBV6-1 and TRBJ2-5; 7 bases are shared with TRBD1. Germline lookup yields CDR1 MNHNS and CDR2 SASEGT. V lost 6 bases to trimming and J lost 2 bases; unmatched junction nucleotides: 6. The length of the CDR3 is 14 residues. The CDR3 loop is CASRGVTGQETQYF. Written as DNA, the CDR3 is TGTGCCAGCAGGGGGGTGACAGGGCAAGAGACCCAGTACTTC.

This clonotype has at least ten counts. One junction end disagrees with the germline gene, perhaps due to a read error. V and J are TRBV20-1 and TRBJ2-1; 8 bases agree with TRBD2. Germline lookup yields CDR1 DFQATT and CDR2 SNEGSKA (reference sequence). This CDR3 has 15 amino acids. The chain's CDR3 is CSAGERLAGYNEQFF. CDR3 sequence (DNA): TGCAGTGCTGGAGAGCGCCTAGCGGGCTACAATGAGCAGTTCTTC.

The chain uses TRBV7-2 and TRBJ2-7, with TRBD2 identical over 8 bases. Germline CDR1 SGHTA, CDR2 FQGNSA. The CDR3 contains 15 residues. V lost 8 bases to trimming and J lost 2 bases; unmatched junction nucleotides: 11. CDR3 nucleotides: TGTGCCAGCGGCCCAGCGGGACTAGTGGCCTACGAGCAGTACTTC. Translated: CASGPAGLVAYEQYF.

This clonotype turned up a few times. J is TRBJ2-2 and V is TRBV2, with TRBD2 identical over 10 bases. Trimming at V came to 2 bases and at J to 5 bases, leaving 2 bases not matched to a gene. The germline CDR1 and CDR2 sequences are SNHLY and FYNNEI. This CDR3 comprises 15 residues. In DNA, the CDR3 is TGTGCCAGCAGTGAAAGGACTAGCGGAACCGGGGAGCTGTTTTTT. Residues: CASSERTSGTGELFF.

This rearrangement joins TRBV27 to TRBJ1-4; TRBD1 matches 8 bases. CDR3 length: 16 residues. V shed 7 bases and J 6 bases; nucleotides not matched to a gene: 13. CDR1 MNHEY and CDR2 SMNVEV come from the germline V gene (reference sequence). The CDR3 DNA reads as TGTGCCAGCACCCAAATATCCAGGGGGCTTCATGAAAAACTGTTTTTT. Translation gives CASTQISRGLHEKLFF.

This clonotype was detected many times. The chain has TRBV28 and TRBJ2-4; no definite D call. V lost 8 bases, J lost 0 bases, and 5 bases lay in between. This CDR3 region has 12 residues. Germline V gives CDR1 MDHEN, CDR2 SYDVKM. CDR3 protein: CASRPAKNIQYF. DNA of the CDR3: TGTGCCAGCCGGCCAGCCAAAAACATTCAGTACTTC.

The chain's CDR3 is CASSSRGRVEGTGELFF. CDR3 coding DNA: TGTGCCAGCAGCTCCCGGGGCAGGGTGGAAGGGACCGGGGAGCTGTTTTTT. J is TRBJ2-2 and V is TRBV7-9, with D perhaps TRBD1 or TRBD2 (5 bases each). This CDR3 is built from 17 residues. Trimming shortened V by 4 bases and J by 5 bases, and 20 bases separated the two germline ends. The germline V gene has CDR1 SEHNR and CDR2 FQNEAQ (reference sequence).

V and J are TRBV9 and TRBJ2-7, with D possibly being TRBD2 (6 bases). Trimming pared 0 bases from V and 3 bases from J, leaving 10 bases between. From germline, CDR1 is SGDLS and CDR2 YYNGEE. The CDR3 has 14 amino acids. The CDR3 bases are TGTGCCAGCAGCGTAGTTGGGGACTTCTACGAGCAGTACTTC. Amino acids: CASSVVGDFYEQYF. The variable domain in full, with the rest retrieved from reference TRBV9 and TRBJ2-7, is DSGVTQTPKHLITATGQRVTLRCSPRSGDLSVYWYQQSLDQGLQFLIQYYNGEERAKGNILERFSAQQFPDLHSELNLSSLELGDSALYFCASSVVGDFYEQYFGPGTRLTVT.